This T cell receptor beta chain emerged from a study of cytomegalovirus exposure and HLA in healthy donors. Whole-study context: Among a few hundred genotyped donors, roughly 81% fell in the Caucasian-associated ancestry cluster. Study results and limitations: In vitro confirmation showed three CMV-associated chains to be CMV antigen specific. CMV serostatus was the sole immune exposure information available.

This clone appeared once. No antigen is known for it. Both 60 Vbeta primers and 13 Jbeta primers went into the PCR. Data came from immunoSEQ multiplex PCR; TCRdb stores just in-frame clones and leaves some out. This table has about 130,000 clones, around 80% appearing once. The clonotype was recovered from a man aged 25-45 years in good health. The specimen was PBMCs.

The CDR3 DNA sequence: TGTGCCAGCAGCTTCGCCACCTACTCTGGAAACACCATATATTTT. As protein: CASSFATYSGNTIYF. The chain couples TRBV7-9 to TRBJ1-3; D is ambiguous. The V end lost 3 bases, the J end lost 0 bases, and 9 bases lay between the germline ends. CDR1 SEHNR and CDR2 FQNEAQ come from the germline V gene (reference sequence). The CDR3 is 15 residues long.